This paragraph covers one T cell receptor (beta chain) sequence. What it recognizes is unknown. V lost 1 base and J lost 2, with 14 bases in between. Per germline, CDR1 SGHTS and CDR2 YDEGEE. CDR3 length equals 16 residues. The data derive from a study of a mutant IDH1 vaccine in newly diagnosed glioma. Assay used: immunoSEQ multiplex PCR; TCRdb lists only in-frame clones, some missing. Among 35,000 to 40,000 clones listed, roughly 70% were seen once. Time point specified: week 47, end of study. With topical imiquimod, each dose of the vaccine consisted of 300 ug of mutant IDH1 20-mer peptide. In weeks 1, 3, 5, 7, 11, 15, 19 and 23, patients were immunized, eight times in all. The donor cohort comprised cases of new WHO grade 3 or 4 IDH1-mutant, ATRX-lost astrocytoma.

This sequence originates from a man aged 35 to 55 with glioma. The gene calls are TRBV5-8 and TRBJ2-3; no definite D call. The starting material was PBMCs, obtained from a glioma patient whose treatment included an IDH1 peptide vaccine. CDR3 residues: CASSLRPASLTDTQYF. For the CDR3, the DNA is TGTGCCAGCAGCTTGCGGCCGGCTAGTCTCACAGATACGCAGTATTTT. The variable domain in full, with the rest retrieved from reference TRBV5-8 and TRBJ2-3, is EAGVTQSPTHLIKTRGQQATLRCSPISGHTSVYWYQQALGLGLQFLLWYDEGEERNRGNFPPRFSGRQFPNYSSELNVNALELEDSALYLCASSLRPASLTDTQYFGPGTRLTVL.